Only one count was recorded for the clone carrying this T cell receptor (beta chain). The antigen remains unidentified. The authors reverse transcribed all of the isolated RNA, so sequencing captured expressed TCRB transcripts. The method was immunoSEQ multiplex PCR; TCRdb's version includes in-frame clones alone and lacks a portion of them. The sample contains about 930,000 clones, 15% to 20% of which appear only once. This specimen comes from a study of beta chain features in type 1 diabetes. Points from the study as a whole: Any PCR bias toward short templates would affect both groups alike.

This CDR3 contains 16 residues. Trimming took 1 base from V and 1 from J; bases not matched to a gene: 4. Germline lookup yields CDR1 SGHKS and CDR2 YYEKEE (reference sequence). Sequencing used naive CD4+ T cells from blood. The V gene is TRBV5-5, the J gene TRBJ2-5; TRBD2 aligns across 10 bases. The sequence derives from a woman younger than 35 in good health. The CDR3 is CASSLSGLAAQETQYF. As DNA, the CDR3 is TGTGCCAGCAGCTTGTCCGGACTAGCGGCCCAAGAGACCCAGTACTTC.